This T cell receptor (beta chain) was retrieved from a study of CD8+ T cells in alopecia areata (dated 2018 in TCRdb). With regard to the full study: The treated patients took part in an open-label pilot trial in which moderate-to-severe alopecia areata was treated with oral tofacitinib at 5 to 10 mg twice daily. Tofacitinib was given for 6 to 18 months, followed by 6 months of follow-up off drug to assess delayed response and recurrence. To study T cell clonal expansion in alopecia areata, the researchers applied high-throughput TCRbeta sequencing to both the C3H/HeJ mouse model and human patients. On the human side, TCRbeta sequencing was run on scalp tissue and on sorted CD4+ and CD8+ peripheral blood T cells from healthy controls and from alopecia areata patients with either patchy or totalis/universalis disease. Biopsies were taken from tofacitinib-treated patients at baseline and again at 4 and 24 weeks into treatment, and several of those patients also had a later scalp biopsy. Scalp clonality was compared among normal scalp (n=4), patchy alopecia areata scalp (n=8), and alopecia totalis/universalis scalp (n=8). RNA was obtained with the PAXgene miRNA kit for fixed scalp, the miRNeasy kit for PBMCs, and the RNeasy kit for mouse skin. TCRbeta CDR3 regions were amplified by immunoSEQ multiplex PCR using 35 Vbeta forward and 13 Jbeta reverse primers. Here is what the overall study found, with its caveats: Compared with normal scalp, lesional scalp had higher clonality and more expanded CD8+ clones, particularly in alopecia totalis/universalis, a pattern that suggests antigenic drive. Unlike mouse skin, which is dominated by gammadelta T cells, normal human skin has resident alphabeta T cells that are also sequenced, and this complicates analysis of the scalp TCR repertoire. Shared TCR sequences between patients were less evident than in mice, which may be partly attributable to HLA diversity in the patient population.

This clone has just a few counts. This receptor's antigen is unknown. No base-level quality is on record; no much larger clone is a single base apart. V loses 3 bases of germline sequence and J loses 5 bases, and the interval between the two ends is 10 bases. From a lookup of the germline V gene, CDR1 and CDR2 are KGHSH and LQKENI. Taken from cysteine to phenylalanine, the CDR3 has 13 residues. This entry keeps only the CDR3 DNA: 39 bases, framed from base 1. Libraries were constructed by the immunoSEQ multiplex PCR assay. RNA was extracted from all samples and reverse transcribed into cDNA as template for TCR sequencing. First-strand cDNA was synthesized with SuperScript III using a 2:1 mix of oligo-dT and random hexamers. A synthetic immune receptor repertoire was used to gauge amplification bias, and whatever bias remained was removed computationally. In the source study's methods: Raw reads were preprocessed to remove errors, and CDR3 was defined by IMGT conventions from the conserved cysteine to phenylalanine. To get clonality, Shannon entropy was normalized by log2 of the number of productive unique TCRs and the result was subtracted from 1. Whether each scalp clone was CD4 or CD8 was inferred by checking scalp TCRbeta sequences against the CD4 and CD8 repertoires from sorted blood. TCRdb took over this immuneACCESS table, retaining in-frame rearrangements with V and J assigned. Such tables are incomplete; in checked studies, under half of the missing clones stem from an unresolved V gene, and the remainder is unexplained. V and J calls and clone size are as listed in that table; D and trimming were resolved from the DNA. Across this sample there are 130,000 to 150,000 clones, with over 45% seen only once. About 6.3% of the sample belongs to the ten largest clones.

Lesional scalp punch biopsies and peripheral blood were obtained from alopecia areata patients. After PBMCs were isolated by density centrifugation and stained for CD3, CD4 and CD8, a FACSAria was used to sort CD4+ and CD8+ T cells. The sequencing sample was made of CD4+ T cells sorted from blood. This sequence was found in a human donor with alopecia areata. This chain is built from TRBV18 and TRBJ2-5; no D gene can be assigned with confidence. The DNA is TGTGCCAGCTCACCGCGCCCTGGGGAGACCCAGTACTTC. It specifies CASSPRPGETQYF.